A single count supports the clone carrying this T cell receptor (beta chain). This record belongs to a study of blood T cell repertoires in COVID-19. The repertoire was sequenced with immunoSEQ multiplex PCR; TCRdb's copy has only in-frame clones and lacks some. The sample includes about 340,000 clones, around 88% of them seen just once. Germline lookup yields CDR1 MNHEY and CDR2 SVGAGI. Between the trimmed V and J ends, which lost 4 bases and 2 bases, there was a span of 15 bases. CDR3 length equals 15 residues. Sequences were obtained from peripheral blood. The receptor's source is a young man with active or convalescent COVID-19. V gene TRBV6-5 combines with J gene TRBJ2-7; maybe TRBD1 (7 bases). For the CDR3, the DNA is TGTGCCAGCAGTTTGTCCCAGGGGGGTACCTACGAGCAGTACTTC. Amino acids: CASSLSQGGTYEQYF.